The source of this T cell receptor beta chain is a study of blood T cells in healthy people across ages. A second roughly 6 to 12 cycle PCR used barcoded and J-beta primers. TCRdb analysed the 5' RACE reads with MiXCR anew, one entry per CDR3 protein. The sample gives 800,000 or so distinct CDR3 sequences, about 25% of which show up once; roughly 3.5% is in the top ten. Germline assignment: CDR1 MGHRA and CDR2 YSYEKL. The length of the CDR3 is 13 residues. J was trimmed by 5 bases and V by 4 bases; bases with no gene match: 4. This same sample was also taken into another study, of T cells of mothers and their children. That source reports: Detection of persistent microchimeric T cell clones did not occur.

Sequencing input: blood. V usage is TRBV4-1 and J usage is TRBJ2-5, with 7 bases fitting TRBD2. The receptor's source is a boy between 10 and 17 years old in good health. The CDR3 nucleotides read TGCGCCAGCAGCCGAGCGGGAACCGAGACCCAGTACTTC. Its protein product is CASSRAGTETQYF.